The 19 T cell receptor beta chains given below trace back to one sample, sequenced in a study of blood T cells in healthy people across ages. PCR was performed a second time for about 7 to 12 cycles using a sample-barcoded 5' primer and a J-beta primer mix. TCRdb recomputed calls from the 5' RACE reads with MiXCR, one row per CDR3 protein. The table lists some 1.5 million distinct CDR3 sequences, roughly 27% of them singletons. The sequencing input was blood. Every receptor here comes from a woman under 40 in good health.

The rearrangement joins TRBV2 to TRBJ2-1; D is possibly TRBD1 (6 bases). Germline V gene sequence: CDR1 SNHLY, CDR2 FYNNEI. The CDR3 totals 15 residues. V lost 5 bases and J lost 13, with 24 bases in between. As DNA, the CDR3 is TGTGCCAGCAGTTTTAGGACAGCCATCCAAGAGACCCAGTTCTTC. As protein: CASSFRTAIQETQFF.

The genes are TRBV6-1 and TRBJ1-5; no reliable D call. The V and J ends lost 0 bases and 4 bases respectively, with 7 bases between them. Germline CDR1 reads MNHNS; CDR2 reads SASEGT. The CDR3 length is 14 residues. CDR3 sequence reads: CASSEALQNQPQHF. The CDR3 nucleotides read TGTGCCAGCAGTGAAGCGCTGCAGAATCAGCCCCAGCATTTT.

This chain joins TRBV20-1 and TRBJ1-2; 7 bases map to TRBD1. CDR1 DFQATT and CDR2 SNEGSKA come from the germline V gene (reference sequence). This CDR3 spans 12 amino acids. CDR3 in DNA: TGCAGCTCGGGACAGACATCCTATGGCTACACCTTC. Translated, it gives CSSGQTSYGYTF.

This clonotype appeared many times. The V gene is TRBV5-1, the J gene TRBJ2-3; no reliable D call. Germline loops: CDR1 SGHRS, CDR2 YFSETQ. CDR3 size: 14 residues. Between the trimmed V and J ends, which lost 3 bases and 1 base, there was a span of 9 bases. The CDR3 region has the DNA TGCGCCAGCAGCTCGGGCGATGGCACAGATACGCAGTATTTT. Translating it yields CASSSGDGTDTQYF.

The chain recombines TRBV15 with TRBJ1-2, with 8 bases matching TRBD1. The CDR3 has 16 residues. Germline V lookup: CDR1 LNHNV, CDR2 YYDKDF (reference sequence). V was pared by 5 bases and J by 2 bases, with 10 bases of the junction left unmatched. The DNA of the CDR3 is TGTGCCACCAGCTCCTCGGGGACAGGACCCAACTATGGCTACACCTTC. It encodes CATSSSGTGPNYGYTF.

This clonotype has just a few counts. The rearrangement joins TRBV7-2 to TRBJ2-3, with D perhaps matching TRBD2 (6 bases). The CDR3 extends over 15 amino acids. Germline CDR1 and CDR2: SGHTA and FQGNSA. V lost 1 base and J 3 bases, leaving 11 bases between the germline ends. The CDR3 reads CASSLEAGRTDTQYF. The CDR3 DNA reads TGTGCCAGCAGCTTAGAGGCAGGGAGGACAGATACGCAGTATTTT.

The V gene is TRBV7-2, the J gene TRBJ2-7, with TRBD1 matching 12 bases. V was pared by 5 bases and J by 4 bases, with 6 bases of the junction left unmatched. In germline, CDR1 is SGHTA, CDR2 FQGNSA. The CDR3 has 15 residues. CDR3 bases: TGTGCCAGCAGCGCCCGGGACAGGGGGCTATACGAGCAGTACTTC. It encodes CASSARDRGLYEQYF.

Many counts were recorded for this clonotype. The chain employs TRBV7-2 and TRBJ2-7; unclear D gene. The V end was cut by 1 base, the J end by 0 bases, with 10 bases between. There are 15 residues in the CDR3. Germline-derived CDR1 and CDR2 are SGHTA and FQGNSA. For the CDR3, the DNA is TGTGCCAGCAGCTTAGGTCAGAGGAGCTCCTACGAGCAGTACTTC. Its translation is CASSLGQRSSYEQYF.

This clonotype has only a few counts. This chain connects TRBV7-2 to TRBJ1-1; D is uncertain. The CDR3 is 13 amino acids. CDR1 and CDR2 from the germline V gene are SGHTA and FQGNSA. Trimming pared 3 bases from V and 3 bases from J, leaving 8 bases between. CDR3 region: CASSFRWDTEAFF. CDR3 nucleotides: TGTGCCAGCAGCTTTCGTTGGGACACTGAAGCTTTCTTT.

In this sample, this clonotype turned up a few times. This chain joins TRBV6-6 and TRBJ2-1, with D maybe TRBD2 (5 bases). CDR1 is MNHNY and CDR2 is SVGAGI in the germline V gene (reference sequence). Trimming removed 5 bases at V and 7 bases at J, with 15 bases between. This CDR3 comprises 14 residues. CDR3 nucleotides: TGTGCCAGCAGTGTAAACACGGGGATTAATGAGCAGTTCTTC. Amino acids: CASSVNTGINEQFF.

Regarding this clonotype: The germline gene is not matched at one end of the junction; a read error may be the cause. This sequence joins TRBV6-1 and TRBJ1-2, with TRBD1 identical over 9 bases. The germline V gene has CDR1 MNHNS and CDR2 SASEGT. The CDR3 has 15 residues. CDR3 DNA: TGTGCCAGCAGTGGAGAGGACAGGGGATACTATGGCCACACCTTC. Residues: CASSGEDRGYYGHTF.

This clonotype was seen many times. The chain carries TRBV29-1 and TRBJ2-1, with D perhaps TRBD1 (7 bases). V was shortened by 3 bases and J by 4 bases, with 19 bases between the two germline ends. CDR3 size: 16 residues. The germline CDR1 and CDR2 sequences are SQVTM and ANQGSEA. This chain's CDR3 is CSVEWRQGLGYNEQFF. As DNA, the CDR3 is TGCAGCGTTGAGTGGCGACAGGGACTGGGGTACAATGAGCAGTTCTTC.

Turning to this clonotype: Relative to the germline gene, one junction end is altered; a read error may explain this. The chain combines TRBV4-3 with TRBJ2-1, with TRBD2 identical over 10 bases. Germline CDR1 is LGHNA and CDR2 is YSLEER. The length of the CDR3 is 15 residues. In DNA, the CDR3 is TGCGTCAGCAGCCACCCTAGCGGGGGCCACAATGAGCAGTTCTTC. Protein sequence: CVSSHPSGGHNEQFF.

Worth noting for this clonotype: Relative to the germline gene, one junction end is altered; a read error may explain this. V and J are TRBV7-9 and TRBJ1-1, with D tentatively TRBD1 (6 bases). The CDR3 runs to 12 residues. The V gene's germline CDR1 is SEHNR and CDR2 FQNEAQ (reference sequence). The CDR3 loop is CTSSSEGVGAFF. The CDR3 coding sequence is TGTACCAGCAGCTCCGAGGGGGTGGGCGCTTTCTTT.

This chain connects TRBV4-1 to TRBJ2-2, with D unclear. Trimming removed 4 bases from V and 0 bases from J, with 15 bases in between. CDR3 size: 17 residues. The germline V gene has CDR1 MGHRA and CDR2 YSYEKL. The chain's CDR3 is CASSPDRGRTNTGELFF. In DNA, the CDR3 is TGCGCCAGCAGCCCGGACCGAGGCAGAACGAACACCGGGGAGCTGTTTTTT.

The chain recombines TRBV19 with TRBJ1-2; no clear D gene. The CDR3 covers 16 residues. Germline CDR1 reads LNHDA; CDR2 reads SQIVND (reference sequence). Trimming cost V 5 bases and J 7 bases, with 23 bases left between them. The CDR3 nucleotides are TGTGCCAGTAGTGACGTCGGCGGGCCTGCGTTTGGTGGCTACACCTTC. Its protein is CASSDVGGPAFGGYTF.

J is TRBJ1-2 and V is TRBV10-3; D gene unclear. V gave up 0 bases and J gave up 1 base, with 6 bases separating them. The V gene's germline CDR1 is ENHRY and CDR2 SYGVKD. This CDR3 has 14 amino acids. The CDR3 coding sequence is TGTGCCATCAGTGAGTCCCAGAATAACTATGGCTACACCTTC. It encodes CAISESQNNYGYTF.

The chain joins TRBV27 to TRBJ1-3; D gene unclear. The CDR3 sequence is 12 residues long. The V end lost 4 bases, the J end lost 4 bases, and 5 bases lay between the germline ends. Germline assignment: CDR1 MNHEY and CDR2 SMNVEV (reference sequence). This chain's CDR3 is CASSSGGNTIYF. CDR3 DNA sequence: TGTGCCAGCAGTTCGGGGGGAAACACCATATATTTT.

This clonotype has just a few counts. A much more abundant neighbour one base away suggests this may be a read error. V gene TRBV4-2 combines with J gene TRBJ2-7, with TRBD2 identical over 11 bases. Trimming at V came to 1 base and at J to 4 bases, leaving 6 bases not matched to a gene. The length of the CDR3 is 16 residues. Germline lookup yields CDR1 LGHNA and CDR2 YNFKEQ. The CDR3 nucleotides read TGTGCCAGCAGCCAAGGTATTACTAGCGGGGGATACGAGCAGTACTTC. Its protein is CASSQGITSGGYEQYF.